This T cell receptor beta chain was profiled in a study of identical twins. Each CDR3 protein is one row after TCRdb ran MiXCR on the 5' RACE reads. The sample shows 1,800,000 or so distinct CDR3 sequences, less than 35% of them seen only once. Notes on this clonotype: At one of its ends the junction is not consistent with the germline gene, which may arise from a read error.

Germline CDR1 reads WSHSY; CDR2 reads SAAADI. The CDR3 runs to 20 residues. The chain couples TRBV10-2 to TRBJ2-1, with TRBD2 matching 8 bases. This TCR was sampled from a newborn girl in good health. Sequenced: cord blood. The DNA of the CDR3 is TGCACCAGCAGTGAGTCGGGAATAGCGGGGAGTTTGAGCTCCTACAATGAGCAGTTCTTC. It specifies CTSSESGIAGSLSSYNEQFF.